The next 24 T cell receptor beta chains were all read from a single sample in a study of PD-1 blockade in classical Hodgkin lymphoma. The data were produced by immunoSEQ multiplex PCR, yet TCRdb's version contains in-frame clones alone and is incomplete. The data hold under 100,000 clones, with about nine tenths observed a single time. Each and every patient relapsed after autologous stem cell transplantation, and patients got differing brentuximab vedotin exposure. Sequences were derived from peripheral blood mononuclear cells (PBMCs), sampled before the second cycle of nivolumab. These receptors were taken from a human donor with classical Hodgkin lymphoma.

The rearrangement uses TRBV6-5 and TRBJ1-4; D perhaps matches TRBD1 (5 bases). Germline V gene sequence: CDR1 MNHEY, CDR2 SVGAGI. The CDR3 is 14 residues long. Trimming stripped 5 bases from V and 8 bases from J, with 15 bases between. CDR3 bases: TGTGCCAGCAGTCTCCGGGGGGGTGGCGAAAAACTGTTTTTT. This sequence encodes CASSLRGGGEKLFF.

About this clone itself: The junction departs from the called germline gene at one end, perhaps through a read error. The chain is built from TRBV10-3 and TRBJ2-3; D is uncertain. Germline CDR1 is ENHRY and CDR2 is SYGVKD. The CDR3 consists of 13 residues. CDR3 region: CAISPPSIDTQYF. The CDR3 region has the DNA TGTGCCATCAGTCCTCCGAGCATAGATACGCAGTATTTT.

The chain recombines TRBV13 with TRBJ2-5; D unresolved. The CDR3 runs 15 residues. Germline V CDR1 and CDR2: PRHDT, FYEKMQ (reference sequence). V gave up 4 bases and J gave up 1 base, with 13 bases separating them. The CDR3 nucleotides are TGTGCCAGCAGCTCCGACCCCCGGACCCAAGAGACCCAGTACTTC. Encoded protein: CASSSDPRTQETQYF.

This chain's CDR3 is CASSQERGGQGAYEQYF. The CDR3 bases are TGCGCCAGCAGCCAAGAACGGGGCGGGCAGGGGGCCTACGAGCAGTACTTC. The chain has TRBV4-1 and TRBJ2-7, with TRBD1 identical over 7 bases. Trimming removed 0 bases from V and 2 bases from J; junction bases left unmatched: 10. The CDR3 is made up of 17 amino acids. The V gene's germline CDR1 is MGHRA and CDR2 YSYEKL.

The chain is built from TRBV19 and TRBJ1-2; tentatively, D is TRBD1 (5 bases). The germline V gene encodes CDR1 LNHDA and CDR2 SQIVND (reference sequence). V lost 4 bases to trimming and J lost 2 bases, with 17 bases between them. CDR3 size: 16 residues. CDR3 loop: CASSTPNWGENYGYTF. CDR3 nucleotide sequence: TGTGCCAGTAGTACCCCAAATTGGGGGGAAAACTATGGCTACACCTTC.

This chain connects TRBV27 to TRBJ2-3, with 8 bases fitting TRBD2. Germline trimming cut 4 bases from V and 1 base from J; bases unmatched to any gene: 10. This CDR3 region has 17 residues. Germline V gene lookup returns CDR1 MNHEY and CDR2 SMNVEV (reference sequence). The CDR3 DNA is TGTGCCAGCAGTTCAACCGATTTGACTAGCGGCACAGATACGCAGTATTTT. Translation: CASSSTDLTSGTDTQYF.

V is TRBV10-3 and J is TRBJ2-7; weak D call: TRBD1 (5 bases). CDR1 is ENHRY and CDR2 is SYGVKD in the germline V gene. Trimming shortened V by 6 bases and J by 1 base, and 13 bases separated the two germline ends. The CDR3 is 14 residues long. CDR3 nucleotide sequence: TGTGCCATCAGCAGGACACCTACTTCCTACGAGCAGTACTTC. Its protein product is CAISRTPTSYEQYF.

The rearrangement links TRBV7-9 to TRBJ2-1; D gene uncertain. The germline gives CDR1 SEHNR, CDR2 FQNEAQ (reference sequence). The CDR3 sequence is 16 residues long. Trimming stripped 0 bases from V and 5 bases from J, with 14 bases between. The CDR3 region has the DNA TGTGCCAGCAGCTTAGCGGGTACGCGGCCAAACAATGAGCAGTTCTTC. Protein product: CASSLAGTRPNNEQFF.

V gene TRBV6-1 combines with J gene TRBJ2-1, with a weak D call TRBD2 (6 bases). There are 14 residues in the CDR3. CDR1 is MNHNS, CDR2 SASEGT, per germline. Trimming stripped 3 bases from V and 2 bases from J, with 8 bases between. The CDR3 region is CASSDSGAYNEQFF. In DNA form, the CDR3 reads TGTGCCAGCAGTGATAGCGGTGCCTACAATGAGCAGTTCTTC.

The chain joins TRBV4-2 to TRBJ2-7; no definite D call. This CDR3 region has 13 residues. V lost 9 bases to trimming and J lost 0 bases, with 12 bases between them. The V gene's germline CDR1 is LGHNA and CDR2 YNFKEQ. The CDR3 region is CASSGLLSYEQYF. In nucleotides, the CDR3 is TGTGCCAGTTCTGGCTTACTCTCCTACGAGCAGTACTTC.

This clone came up a few times. This chain joins TRBV28 and TRBJ2-7; 8 nucleotides match TRBD1. CDR1 is MDHEN, CDR2 SYDVKM, per germline. This CDR3 has 16 residues. J lost 4 bases, V lost 5 bases, and 13 bases had no gene match. The CDR3 region is CASSPWEDRVDYEQYF. As DNA, the CDR3 is TGTGCCAGCAGTCCATGGGAGGACAGGGTTGATTACGAGCAGTACTTC.

This clone occurred once. The chain uses TRBV7-8 and TRBJ2-5; 12 bases are shared with TRBD2. CDR1 and CDR2 from the germline V gene are SGHVS and FQNEAQ. CDR3 length: 16 residues. With 5 bases clipped from V and 2 bases from J, the junction kept 6 bases outside the gene matches. The CDR3 DNA is TGTGCCAGCAGCCTCCTGACTAGCGGGGGACAAGAGACCCAGTACTTC. Amino acid sequence: CASSLLTSGGQETQYF.

This clone was seen a handful of times. Other DNA sequences in the sample encode the same CDR3. The J gene is TRBJ1-1, the V gene TRBV5-5, with no clear D. Germline loops: CDR1 SGHKS, CDR2 YYEKEE (reference sequence). The CDR3 has 14 amino acids. The V end was cut by 0 bases, the J end by 4 bases, with 10 bases between. The CDR3 sequence is CASSLVGRSTEAFF. The CDR3 region has the DNA TGTGCCAGCAGCTTGGTAGGGCGGAGCACTGAAGCTTTCTTT.

The J gene is TRBJ1-1, the V gene TRBV28, with TRBD1 as a possible D gene (6 bases). This CDR3 has 15 residues. V lost 6 bases and J lost 1, with 15 bases in between. Germline assignment: CDR1 MDHEN and CDR2 SYDVKM. The CDR3, as DNA: TGTGCCAGCAGGAGTTGGGCGGGACAGAACACTGAAGCTTTCTTT. Encoded protein: CASRSWAGQNTEAFF.

The chain recombines TRBV7-8 with TRBJ2-1; 11 bases line up with TRBD2. V lost 7 bases and J lost 6; bases outside the gene matches: 14. This CDR3 has 17 amino acids. From germline, CDR1 is SGHVS and CDR2 FQNEAQ. This CDR3 is CASTQPPGTSGFNEQFF. CDR3 DNA sequence: TGTGCCAGCACACAGCCCCCCGGGACTAGCGGATTCAATGAGCAGTTCTTC.

The chain has TRBV28 and TRBJ1-2; D perhaps matches TRBD1 (6 bases). The ends were cut back, 5 bases at V and 8 bases at J, with 15 bases in the middle. The CDR3 length is 13 residues. Germline V gene data show CDR1 as MDHEN and CDR2 as SYDVKM. The DNA of the CDR3 is TGTGCCAGCAGTCAGGACAGCCCTGCCGGCTACACCTTC. As protein: CASSQDSPAGYTF.

In its sample, this clone was seen once. This chain connects TRBV5-4 to TRBJ1-2; 7 bases line up with TRBD1. The CDR3 sequence is 14 residues long. V lost 1 base and J lost 9; bases outside the gene matches: 9. Germline values: CDR1 SGHNT, CDR2 YYREEE (reference sequence). DNA for the CDR3: TGTGCCAGCAGCTTGTTAGGGGGCGAAGACCGCTACACCTTC. It codes for CASSLLGGEDRYTF.

The chain joins TRBV5-8 to TRBJ1-2; D remains ambiguous. The CDR3 runs to 12 residues. Germline V gene data show CDR1 as SGHTS and CDR2 as YDEGEE. V lost 2 bases and J lost 0, with 2 bases in between. The CDR3 bases are TGTGCCAGCAGCTTAGCTAACTATGGCTACACCTTC. This sequence encodes CASSLANYGYTF.

DNA for the CDR3: TGTGCCAGCTCACCACCCCTATCGGGACTAGCCCTAAATGAGCAGTTCTTC. It encodes CASSPPLSGLALNEQFF. V and J are TRBV18 and TRBJ2-1; 9 positions agree with TRBD2. This CDR3 region has 17 residues. Germline CDR1 KGHSH, CDR2 LQKENI. J lost 7 bases, V lost 0 bases, and 10 bases had no gene match.

The V gene is TRBV10-2, the J gene TRBJ2-1, with no clear D. The CDR3 runs 16 residues. Germline V lookup: CDR1 WSHSY, CDR2 SAAADI. V was cut by 0 bases and J by 0 bases, with 9 bases left in between. The CDR3 DNA reads TGCGCCAGCAGTGAGTCGCAGGCTATCTCCTACAATGAGCAGTTCTTC. Translated: CASSESQAISYNEQFF.

The rearrangement joins TRBV2 to TRBJ2-3, with D perhaps given as TRBD1 or TRBD2 (5 bases each). This CDR3 contains 12 residues. The germline gives CDR1 SNHLY, CDR2 FYNNEI. V lost 6 bases and J lost 5, with 9 bases in between. CDR3 sequence: CASRGTQDTQYF. The DNA for the CDR3 is TGTGCCAGCAGGGGGACCCAAGATACGCAGTATTTT. Drawing the rest from reference TRBV2 and TRBJ2-3, the complete variable domain is EPEVTQTPSHQVTQMGQEVILRCVPISNHLYFYWYRQILGQKVEFLVSFYNNEISEKSEIFDDQFSVERPDGSNFTLKIRSTKLEDSAMYFCASRGTQDTQYFGPGTRLTVL.

V gene TRBV19 combines with J gene TRBJ1-5; tentatively, D is TRBD1 (6 bases). V lost 4 bases and J lost 9, with 13 bases in between. From germline, CDR1 is LNHDA and CDR2 SQIVND (reference sequence). The CDR3 is 13 amino acids. The CDR3 nucleotides read TGTGCCAGTAGTACTACACAGGGAGGGCCCCAGCATTTT. This gives the protein CASSTTQGGPQHF.

The V and J genes are TRBV5-5 and TRBJ2-5, with a tentative D call TRBD2 (6 bases). The CDR3 covers 15 residues. The V gene's germline CDR1 is SGHKS and CDR2 YYEKEE (reference sequence). Deletions cut 1 base from V and 0 bases from J, with 10 bases between. In DNA, the CDR3 is TGTGCCAGCAGCTTGTGGGGGGTTGACCAAGAGACCCAGTACTTC. Translating it yields CASSLWGVDQETQYF.

The chain joins TRBV5-1 to TRBJ2-7; D gene uncertain. V lost 3 bases and J lost 0, with 7 bases in between. The CDR3 runs to 13 residues. Germline V gene data show CDR1 as SGHRS and CDR2 as YFSETQ. The CDR3 loop is CASSSGLSYEQYF. CDR3 nucleotides: TGCGCCAGCAGCTCCGGCCTCTCCTACGAGCAGTACTTC.